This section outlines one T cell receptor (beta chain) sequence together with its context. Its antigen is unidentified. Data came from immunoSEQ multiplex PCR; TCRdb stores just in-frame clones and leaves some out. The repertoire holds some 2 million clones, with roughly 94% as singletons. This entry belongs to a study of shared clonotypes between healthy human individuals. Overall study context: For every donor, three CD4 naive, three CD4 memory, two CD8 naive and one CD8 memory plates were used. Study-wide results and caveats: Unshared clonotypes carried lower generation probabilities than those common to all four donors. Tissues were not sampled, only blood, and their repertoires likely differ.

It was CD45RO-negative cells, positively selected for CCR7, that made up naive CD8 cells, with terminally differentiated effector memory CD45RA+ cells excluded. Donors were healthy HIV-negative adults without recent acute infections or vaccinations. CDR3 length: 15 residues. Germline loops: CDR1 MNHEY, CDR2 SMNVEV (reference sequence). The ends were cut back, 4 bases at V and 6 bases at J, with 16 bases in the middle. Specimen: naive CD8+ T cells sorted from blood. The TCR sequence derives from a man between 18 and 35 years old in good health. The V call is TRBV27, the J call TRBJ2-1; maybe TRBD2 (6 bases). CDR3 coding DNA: TGTGCCAGCAGTTATAGCGGCCCGAGCTCCAATGAGCAGTTCTTC. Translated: CASSYSGPSSNEQFF.